These T cell receptor beta chains were read from a single sample in a study of OX40 agonist ivuxolimab in advanced cancers. Data came from immunoSEQ multiplex PCR; TCRdb stores just in-frame clones and leaves some out. Altogether 80,000 or so clones are present, more than 70% being singletons, with the ten largest covering 2.2%. This sample comprised CD4+ or CD8+ T cells sorted from blood, obtained in a trial of the OX40 agonist ivuxolimab. Receptors were obtained from an adult with an advanced solid tumor such as melanoma, head and neck, liver or kidney cancer. Each CDR3 is given with its conserved first and last residue. A D gene is named only where the DNA matches it firmly. Size values are once, few and many counts, or a class for expanded clones, and some rows have none.

J gene,CDR3 length,clone size,D gene,V gene,CDR3 protein,CDR3 DNA
TRBJ1-3,16,-,-,TRBV5-1,CASSPGVGVDGNTIYF,TGCGCCAGCAGCCCGGGGGTCGGGGTCGATGGAAACACCATATATTTT
TRBJ1-6,16,-,-,TRBV5-6,CASSLNWQTLNSPLHF,TGTGCCAGCAGCTTGAATTGGCAGACCCTAAATTCACCCCTCCACTTT
TRBJ2-2,15,-,-,TRBV7-3,CASSSSGVSTGELFF,TGTGCCAGCAGCTCCTCGGGAGTGTCCACCGGGGAGCTGTTTTTT
TRBJ2-1,13,-,TRBD1,TRBV19,CASSGIRGNEQFF,TGTGCCAGTAGTGGTATCAGGGGGAATGAGCAGTTCTTC
TRBJ2-5,18,once,TRBD2,TRBV7-2,CASSLKVPLAGARGPQYF,TGTGCCAGCAGCTTAAAAGTTCCGCTAGCGGGGGCCCGTGGGCCCCAGTACTTC
TRBJ2-3,15,-,-,TRBV7-9,CASSSAVGSTGTQYF,TGTGCCAGCAGCTCAGCGGTCGGATCCACAGGTACGCAGTATTTT
TRBJ2-3,16,few,-,TRBV2,CASSEPVPLSTDTQYF,TGTGCCAGCAGTGAGCCAGTCCCCCTCAGCACAGATACGCAGTATTTT
TRBJ1-5,13,-,-,TRBV7-2,CASSLSREQPQHF,TGTGCCAGCAGCTTATCCAGGGAACAGCCCCAGCATTTT
TRBJ1-1,12,-,TRBD1,TRBV7-3,CASSSDRGRAFF,TGTGCCAGCAGCTCCGACAGGGGTCGAGCTTTCTTT
TRBJ2-1,14,-,-,TRBV2,CASIGTISYNEQFF,TGTGCCAGCATAGGGACCATCTCCTACAATGAGCAGTTCTTC
TRBJ1-5,16,-,-,TRBV15,CATSRDGGAGDQPQHF,TGTGCCACCAGCAGAGATGGGGGGGCTGGGGATCAGCCCCAGCATTTT
TRBJ2-7,14,-,-,TRBV5-1,CASSLEVRAYEQYF,TGCGCCAGCAGCTTGGAAGTCAGGGCGTACGAGCAGTACTTC
TRBJ2-2,13,-,-,TRBV28,CASNIPNTGELFF,TGTGCCAGCAACATCCCGAACACCGGGGAGCTGTTTTTT
TRBJ1-2,18,-,TRBD1,TRBV4-1,CASSQVGQGKGTGYGYTF,TGCGCCAGCAGCCAAGTAGGACAGGGTAAGGGTACGGGCTATGGCTACACCTTC
TRBJ2-3,12,-,-,TRBV10-3,CAISASTDTQYF,TGTGCCATCAGTGCGAGCACAGATACGCAGTATTTT
TRBJ2-3,15,-,-,TRBV2,CASKGGAVSTDTQYF,TGTGCCAGCAAAGGGGGAGCGGTTAGCACAGATACGCAGTATTTT
TRBJ2-6,15,-,-,TRBV28,CASSLNRPGANVLTF,TGTGCCAGCAGTTTAAATAGACCTGGGGCCAACGTCCTGACTTTC
TRBJ2-2,14,-,-,TRBV7-2,CASSSGLYTGELFF,TGTGCCAGCAGCTCGGGACTTTACACCGGGGAGCTGTTTTTT
TRBJ1-2,13,-,-,TRBV7-3,CASSPSAGVGYTF,TGTGCCAGCAGCCCTAGTGCCGGGGTGGGCTACACCTTC
TRBJ1-2,13,-,-,TRBV7-2,CASSPPGDYGYTF,TGTGCCAGCAGCCCGCCAGGGGACTATGGCTACACCTTC
TRBJ2-7,15,-,TRBD2,TRBV18,CASSPLGLAGHEQYF,TGTGCCAGCTCACCACTGGGACTAGCGGGACACGAGCAGTACTTC
TRBJ1-5,15,-,-,TRBV28,CASSLRGTLNQPQHF,TGTGCCAGCAGTTTAAGAGGGACTCTTAATCAGCCCCAGCATTTT
TRBJ2-7,15,-,TRBD2,TRBV4-1,CASSQLGLADYEQYF,TGCGCCAGCAGCCAACTTGGACTAGCGGACTACGAGCAGTACTTC
TRBJ2-1,15,few,TRBD2,TRBV4-1,CASSLDEAGGNEQFF,TGCGCCAGCAGCCTCGATGAAGCGGGGGGGAATGAGCAGTTCTTC
TRBJ1-4,14,-,TRBD1,TRBV5-6,CASSATGIGEKLFF,TGTGCCAGCAGCGCGACAGGGATAGGCGAAAAACTGTTTTTT
TRBJ2-5,13,few,-,TRBV7-8,CASSLPRQETQYF,TGTGCCAGCAGCTTACCGAGGCAAGAGACCCAGTACTTC
TRBJ2-3,17,-,-,TRBV11-1,CASSPMRGGAGTDTQYF,TGTGCCAGCAGCCCTATGCGCGGGGGCGCAGGCACAGATACGCAGTATTTT
TRBJ1-1,15,-,-,TRBV6-5,CASTRTAGMNTEAFF,TGTGCCAGCACCCGGACAGCAGGCATGAACACTGAAGCTTTCTTT
TRBJ2-7,12,-,-,TRBV5-6,CASSSASYEQYF,TGTGCCAGCAGCTCTGCCTCTTACGAGCAGTACTTC
TRBJ2-4,18,once,TRBD1,TRBV25-1,CASSEGTGGYHAKNIQYF,TGTGCCAGCAGTGAGGGGACAGGGGGATACCACGCCAAAAACATTCAGTACTTC
TRBJ1-1,14,-,-,TRBV19,CASSIRAPNTEAFF,TGTGCCAGTAGTATAAGGGCACCGAACACTGAAGCTTTCTTT
TRBJ1-2,12,-,-,TRBV28,CASSLVDYGYTF,TGTGCCAGCAGCCTCGTGGACTATGGCTACACCTTC
TRBJ1-4,13,-,-,TRBV30,CAGGGRLAEKLFF,TGTGCCGGCGGGGGCCGTTTAGCGGAAAAACTGTTTTTT
TRBJ2-5,16,-,TRBD2,TRBV9,CASSLGLAGGQETQYF,TGTGCCAGCAGCCTGGGACTAGCGGGGGGCCAAGAGACCCAGTACTTC
TRBJ2-5,13,-,-,TRBV5-1,CASSRQAQETQYF,TGCGCCAGCAGCCGACAAGCTCAAGAGACCCAGTACTTC
TRBJ2-2,13,once,-,TRBV6-6,CASISWNTGELFF,TGTGCCAGCATTAGCTGGAACACCGGGGAGCTGTTTTTT
TRBJ2-2,16,-,TRBD1,TRBV4-1,CASSYRQGSNTGELFF,TGCGCCAGCAGTTACCGACAGGGATCAAACACCGGGGAGCTGTTTTTT
TRBJ2-1,14,once,-,TRBV5-8,CASSLGLVYNEQFF,TGTGCCAGCAGCTTGGGACTAGTATACAATGAGCAGTTCTTC
TRBJ1-2,14,-,-,TRBV7-8,CASSTGWRNYGYTF,TGTGCCAGCAGCACAGGTTGGAGGAACTATGGCTACACCTTC
TRBJ1-5,17,-,-,TRBV7-8,CASSPREPVYSNQPQHF,TGTGCCAGCAGCCCCAGGGAACCGGTTTATAGCAATCAGCCCCAGCATTTT
TRBJ2-3,12,-,-,TRBV5-1,CASSHTTDTQYF,TGCGCCAGCAGTCACACCACAGATACGCAGTATTTT
TRBJ2-2,13,few,TRBD2,TRBV5-1,CASRLGGPGELFF,TGCGCCAGCAGATTGGGAGGGCCCGGGGAGCTGTTTTTT
TRBJ2-7,14,once,-,TRBV5-4,CAMRAGSYSYEQYF,TGTGCCATGAGGGCAGGTTCTTACTCCTACGAGCAGTACTTC
TRBJ2-2,14,-,-,TRBV6-1,CASSEEGRTGELFF,TGTGCCAGCAGTGAGGAAGGAAGGACCGGGGAGCTGTTTTTT
TRBJ2-7,13,-,TRBD2,TRBV30,CAWSKAGGYEQYF,TGTGCCTGGAGTAAAGCGGGGGGGTACGAGCAGTACTTC
TRBJ2-7,19,-,-,TRBV21-1,CASRRTGRLAGGWQYEQYF,TGTGCCAGCAGACGGACAGGGCGTCTAGCGGGAGGTTGGCAATACGAGCAGTACTTC
TRBJ1-2,12,-,TRBD1,TRBV6-5,CASSHKGAGYTF,TGTGCCAGCAGCCATAAGGGGGCTGGCTACACCTTC